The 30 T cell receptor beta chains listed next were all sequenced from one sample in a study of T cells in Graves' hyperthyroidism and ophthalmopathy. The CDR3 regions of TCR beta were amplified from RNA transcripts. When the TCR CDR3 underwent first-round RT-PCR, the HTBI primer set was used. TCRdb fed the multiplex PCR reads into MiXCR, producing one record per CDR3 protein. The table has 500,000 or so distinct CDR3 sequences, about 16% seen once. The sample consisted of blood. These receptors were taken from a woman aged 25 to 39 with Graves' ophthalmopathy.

In DNA form, the CDR3 reads TGTGCCAGCAGCCCCGGGGTGCGTTCACCCCTCCACTTT. This codes for CASSPGVRSPLHF. The chain recombines TRBV7-9 with TRBJ1-6; no clear D gene. CDR1 is SEHNR and CDR2 is FQNEAQ in the germline V gene (reference sequence). V was shortened by 5 bases and J by 9 bases, with 11 bases between the two germline ends. The CDR3 is made up of 13 amino acids. Based on the CDR3 plus reference TRBV7-9 and TRBJ1-6, the full variable domain is DTGVSQNPRHKITKRGQNVTFRCDPISEHNRLYWYRQTLGQGPEFLTYFQNEAQLEKSRLLSDRFSAERPKGSFSTLEIQRTEQGDSAMYLCASSPGVRSPLHFGNGTRLTVT.

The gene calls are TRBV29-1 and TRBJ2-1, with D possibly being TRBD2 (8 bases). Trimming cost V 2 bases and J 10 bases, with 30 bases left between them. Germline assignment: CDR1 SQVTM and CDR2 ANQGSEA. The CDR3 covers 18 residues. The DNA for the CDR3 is TGCAGCGTTGAAATGTTCAGGGGGTGGCGGGAGGAGGAGGGAGAGCAGTTCTTC. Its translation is CSVEMFRGWREEEGEQFF.

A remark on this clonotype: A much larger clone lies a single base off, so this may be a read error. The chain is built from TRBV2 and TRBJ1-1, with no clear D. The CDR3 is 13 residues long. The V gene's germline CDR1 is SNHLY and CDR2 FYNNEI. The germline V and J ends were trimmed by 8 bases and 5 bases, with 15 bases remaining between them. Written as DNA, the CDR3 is TGTGCCAGCGCCCCTTTCCTGTTGACTGAAGCTTTCTTT. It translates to CASAPFLLTEAFF. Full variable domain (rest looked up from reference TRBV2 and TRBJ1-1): EPEVTQTPSHQVTQMGQEVILRCVPISNHLYFYWYRQILGQKVEFLVSFYNNEISEKSEIFDDQFSVERPDGSNFTLKIRSTKLEDSAMYFCASAPFLLTEAFFGQGTRLTVV.

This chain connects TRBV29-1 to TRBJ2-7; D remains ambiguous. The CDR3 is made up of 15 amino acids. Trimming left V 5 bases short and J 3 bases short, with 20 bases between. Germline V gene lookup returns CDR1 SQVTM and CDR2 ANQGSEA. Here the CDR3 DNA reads TGCAGCGTTCTCTGGAATTCAAATTTAGGCTACGAGCAGTACTTC. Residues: CSVLWNSNLGYEQYF.

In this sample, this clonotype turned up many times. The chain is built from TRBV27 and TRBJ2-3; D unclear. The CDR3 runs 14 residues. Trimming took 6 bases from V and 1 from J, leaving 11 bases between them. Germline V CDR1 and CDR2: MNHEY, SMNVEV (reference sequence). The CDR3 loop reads CASRAPARTDTQYF. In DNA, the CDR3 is TGTGCCAGCAGGGCACCCGCGCGCACAGATACGCAGTATTTT.

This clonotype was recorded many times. DNA for the CDR3: TGTGCCAGCAGTTTGCCGGTAGAGCAGCCCCAGCATTTT. Translating gives CASSLPVEQPQHF. The chain employs TRBV28 and TRBJ1-5; no firm D call. The CDR3 loop spans 13 amino acids. V was trimmed by 3 bases and J by 7 bases, leaving 10 bases between them. Germline CDR1 reads MDHEN; CDR2 reads SYDVKM.

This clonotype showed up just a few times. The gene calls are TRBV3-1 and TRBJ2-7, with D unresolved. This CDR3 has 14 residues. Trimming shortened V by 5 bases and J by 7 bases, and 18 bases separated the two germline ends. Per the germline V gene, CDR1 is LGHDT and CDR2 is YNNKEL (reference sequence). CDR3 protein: CASSVGRRIKEQYF. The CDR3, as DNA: TGTGCCAGCAGCGTAGGTCGCCGAATTAAGGAGCAGTACTTC.

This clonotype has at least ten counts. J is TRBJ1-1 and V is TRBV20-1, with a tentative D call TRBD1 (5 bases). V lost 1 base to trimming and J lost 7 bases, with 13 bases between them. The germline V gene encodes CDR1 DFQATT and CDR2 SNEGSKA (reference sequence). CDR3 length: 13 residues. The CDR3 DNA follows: TGCAGTGCTAGAGTCCGGAGGGGTGGTGAAGCTTTCTTT. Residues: CSARVRRGGEAFF.

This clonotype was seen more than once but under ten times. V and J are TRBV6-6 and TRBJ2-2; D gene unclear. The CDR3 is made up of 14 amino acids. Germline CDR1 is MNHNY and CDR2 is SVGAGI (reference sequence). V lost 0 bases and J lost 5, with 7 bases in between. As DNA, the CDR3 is TGTGCCAGCAGTTACTCGATAACGACCGGGGAGCTGTTTTTT. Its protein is CASSYSITTGELFF.

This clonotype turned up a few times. The DNA of the CDR3 is TGTGCCAGCAGCTTAGCAGGGGGCTTCGAGACCCAGTACTTC. Translated: CASSLAGGFETQYF. The gene calls are TRBV3-1 and TRBJ2-5; TRBD1 matches at 8 bases. With 5 bases clipped from V and 5 bases from J, the junction kept 7 bases outside the gene matches. Germline V gives CDR1 LGHDT, CDR2 YNNKEL (reference sequence). CDR3 length equals 14 residues.

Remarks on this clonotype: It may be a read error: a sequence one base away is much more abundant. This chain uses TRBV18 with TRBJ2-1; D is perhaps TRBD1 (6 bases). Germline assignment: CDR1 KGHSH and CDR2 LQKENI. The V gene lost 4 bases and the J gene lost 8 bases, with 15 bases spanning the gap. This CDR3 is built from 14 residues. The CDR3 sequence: CASSRATGYHEQFF. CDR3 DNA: TGTGCCAGCTCACGTGCTACAGGGTACCATGAGCAGTTCTTC.

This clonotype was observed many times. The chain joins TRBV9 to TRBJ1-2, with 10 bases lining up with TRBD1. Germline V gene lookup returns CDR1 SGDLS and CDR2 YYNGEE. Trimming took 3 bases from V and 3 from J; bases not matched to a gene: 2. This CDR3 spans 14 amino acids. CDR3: CASSGDRGYYGYTF. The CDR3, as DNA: TGTGCCAGCAGCGGGGACAGGGGATACTATGGCTACACCTTC.

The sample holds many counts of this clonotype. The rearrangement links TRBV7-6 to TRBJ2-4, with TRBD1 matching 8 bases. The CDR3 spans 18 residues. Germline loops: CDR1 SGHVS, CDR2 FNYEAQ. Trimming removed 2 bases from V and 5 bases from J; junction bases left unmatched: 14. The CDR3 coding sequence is TGTGCCAGCAGCTTATCCGCCCCCACCCGGGACAGGCAAAACATTCAGTACTTC. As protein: CASSLSAPTRDRQNIQYF.

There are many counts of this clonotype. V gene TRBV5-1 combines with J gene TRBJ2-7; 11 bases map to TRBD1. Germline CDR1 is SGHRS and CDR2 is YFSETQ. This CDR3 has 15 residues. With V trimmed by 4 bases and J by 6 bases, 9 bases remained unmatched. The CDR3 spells CASSPGQGASLEQYF. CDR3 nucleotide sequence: TGCGCCAGCAGCCCCGGACAGGGGGCTTCCCTCGAGCAGTACTTC.

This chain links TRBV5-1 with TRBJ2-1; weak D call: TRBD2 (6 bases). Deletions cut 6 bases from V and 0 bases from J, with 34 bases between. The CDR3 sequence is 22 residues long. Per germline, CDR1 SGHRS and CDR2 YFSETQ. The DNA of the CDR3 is TGCGCCAGCAAAAACCTACCAACTAGCCTAACCCAAGGCTTGAACTCCTACAATGAGCAGTTCTTC. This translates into CASKNLPTSLTQGLNSYNEQFF.

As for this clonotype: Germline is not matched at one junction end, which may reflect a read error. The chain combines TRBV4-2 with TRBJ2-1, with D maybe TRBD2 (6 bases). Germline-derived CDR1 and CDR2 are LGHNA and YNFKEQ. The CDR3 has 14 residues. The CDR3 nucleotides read TGTGCCAGCAGCTATCTAGCAGCTAGCGATGAGCAGGTCTTC. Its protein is CASSYLAASDEQVF.

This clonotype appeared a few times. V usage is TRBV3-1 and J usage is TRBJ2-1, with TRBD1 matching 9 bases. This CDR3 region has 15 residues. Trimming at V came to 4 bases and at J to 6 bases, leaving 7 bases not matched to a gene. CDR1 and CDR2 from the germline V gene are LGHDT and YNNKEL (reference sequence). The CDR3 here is CASSRLGQGPNEQFF. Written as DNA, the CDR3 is TGTGCCAGCAGCCGGTTGGGACAGGGTCCCAATGAGCAGTTCTTC.

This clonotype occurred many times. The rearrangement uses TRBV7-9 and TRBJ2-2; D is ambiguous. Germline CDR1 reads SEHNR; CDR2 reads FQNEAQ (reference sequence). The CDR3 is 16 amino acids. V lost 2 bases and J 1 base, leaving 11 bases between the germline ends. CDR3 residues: CASSLLGPRNTGELFF. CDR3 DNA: TGTGCCAGCAGCTTATTAGGGCCCAGGAACACCGGGGAGCTGTTTTTT.

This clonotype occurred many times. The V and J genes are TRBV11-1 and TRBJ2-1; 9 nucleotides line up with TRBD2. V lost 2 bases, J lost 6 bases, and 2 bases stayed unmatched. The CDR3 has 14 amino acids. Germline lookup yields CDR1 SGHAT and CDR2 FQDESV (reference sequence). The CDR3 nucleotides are TGTGCCAGCAGCTTAAGCGGGGGGAGCAATGAGCAGTTCTTC. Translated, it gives CASSLSGGSNEQFF.

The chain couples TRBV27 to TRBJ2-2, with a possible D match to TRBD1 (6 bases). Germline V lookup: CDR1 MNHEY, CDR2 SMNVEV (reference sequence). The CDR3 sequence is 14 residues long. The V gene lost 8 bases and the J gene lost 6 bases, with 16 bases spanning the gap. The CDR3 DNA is TGTGCCAGCGGGACATTAGGGACGCCCGGGGAGCTGTTTTTT. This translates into CASGTLGTPGELFF.

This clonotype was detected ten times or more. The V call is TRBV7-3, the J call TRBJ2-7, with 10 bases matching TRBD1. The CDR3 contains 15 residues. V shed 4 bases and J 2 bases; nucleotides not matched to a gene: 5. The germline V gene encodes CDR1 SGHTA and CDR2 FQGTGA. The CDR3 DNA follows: TGTGCCAGCAGCTCGACGGGGACAGGGGCCTACGAGCAGTACTTC. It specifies CASSSTGTGAYEQYF. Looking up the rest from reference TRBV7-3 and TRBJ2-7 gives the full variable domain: GAGVSQTPSNKVTEKGKYVELRCDPISGHTALYWYRQSLGQGPEFLIYFQGTGAADDSGLPNDRFFAVRPEGSVSTLKIQRTERGDSAVYLCASSSTGTGAYEQYFGPGTRLTVT.

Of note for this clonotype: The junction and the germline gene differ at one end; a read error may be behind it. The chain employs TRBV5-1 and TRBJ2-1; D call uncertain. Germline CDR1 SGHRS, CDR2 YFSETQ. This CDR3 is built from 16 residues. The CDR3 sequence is CAGSLEYDPFYNEQFF. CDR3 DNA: TGCGCCGGCAGCTTGGAGTACGATCCGTTCTACAATGAGCAGTTCTTC.

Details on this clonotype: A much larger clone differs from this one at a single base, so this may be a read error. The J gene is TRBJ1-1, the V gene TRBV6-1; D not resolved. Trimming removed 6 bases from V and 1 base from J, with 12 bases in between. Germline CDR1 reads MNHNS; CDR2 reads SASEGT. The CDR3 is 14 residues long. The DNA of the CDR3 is TGTGCCAGCAGGGTAGGCCTCCAGAACACTGAAGCTTTCTTT. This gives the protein CASRVGLQNTEAFF.

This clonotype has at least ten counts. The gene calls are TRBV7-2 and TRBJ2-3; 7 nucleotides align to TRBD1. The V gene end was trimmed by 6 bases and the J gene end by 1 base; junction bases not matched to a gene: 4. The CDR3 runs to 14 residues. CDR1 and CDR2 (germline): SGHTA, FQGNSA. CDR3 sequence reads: CASSYGQGTDTQYF. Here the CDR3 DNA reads TGTGCCAGCAGTTACGGACAGGGCACAGATACGCAGTATTTT.

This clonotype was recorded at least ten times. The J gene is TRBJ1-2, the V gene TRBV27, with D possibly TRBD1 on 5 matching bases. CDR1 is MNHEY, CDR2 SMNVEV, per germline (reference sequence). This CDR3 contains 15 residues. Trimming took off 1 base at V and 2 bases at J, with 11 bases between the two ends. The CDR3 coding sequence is TGTGCCAGCAGTTTATACGACAGTCCCAACTATGGCTACACCTTC. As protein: CASSLYDSPNYGYTF.

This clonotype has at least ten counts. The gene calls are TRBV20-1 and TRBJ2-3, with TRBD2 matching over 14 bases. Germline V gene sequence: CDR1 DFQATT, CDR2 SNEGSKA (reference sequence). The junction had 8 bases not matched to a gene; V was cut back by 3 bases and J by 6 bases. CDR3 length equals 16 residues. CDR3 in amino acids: CSASGLGTSGSDTQYF. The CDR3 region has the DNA TGCAGTGCTAGTGGGCTCGGGACTAGCGGGAGTGATACGCAGTATTTT.

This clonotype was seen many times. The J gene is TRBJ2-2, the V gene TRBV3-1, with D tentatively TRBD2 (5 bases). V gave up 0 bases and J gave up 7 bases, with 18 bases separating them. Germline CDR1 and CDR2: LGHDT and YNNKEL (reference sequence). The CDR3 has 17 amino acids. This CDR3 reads CASSQEPSPRRRGELFF. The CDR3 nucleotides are TGTGCCAGCAGCCAAGAACCGAGTCCGAGGAGGCGCGGGGAGCTGTTTTTT.

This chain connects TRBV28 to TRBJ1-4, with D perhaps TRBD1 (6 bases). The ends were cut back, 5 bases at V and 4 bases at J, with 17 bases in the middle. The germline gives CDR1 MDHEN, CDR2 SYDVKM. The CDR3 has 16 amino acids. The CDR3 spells CASSIGVRQDNEKLFF. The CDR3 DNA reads TGTGCCAGCAGTATTGGGGTTCGACAGGATAATGAAAAACTGTTTTTT.

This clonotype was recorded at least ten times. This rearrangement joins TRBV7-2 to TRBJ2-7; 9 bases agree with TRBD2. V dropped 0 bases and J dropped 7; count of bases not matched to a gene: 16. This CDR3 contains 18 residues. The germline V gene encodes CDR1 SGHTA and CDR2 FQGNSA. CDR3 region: CASSLALLASGNRREQYF. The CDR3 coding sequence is TGTGCCAGCAGCTTAGCGCTATTGGCTAGCGGGAACCGTCGGGAGCAGTACTTC.

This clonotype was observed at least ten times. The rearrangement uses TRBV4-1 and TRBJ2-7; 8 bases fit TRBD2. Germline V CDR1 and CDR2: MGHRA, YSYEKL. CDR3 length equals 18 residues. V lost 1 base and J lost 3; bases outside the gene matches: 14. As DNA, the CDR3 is TGCGCCAGCAGCCAAGGACATACTAGCGGTCCTCCGTTCTACGAGCAGTACTTC. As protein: CASSQGHTSGPPFYEQYF.